These 20 T cell receptor beta chains were all obtained from the same sample, sequenced in a study of vaccination effects on CD4 cells after COVID-19. Only in-frame clones appear in the TCRdb table, and some are missing; sequencing was by immunoSEQ multiplex PCR. This sample has tens of thousands of clones, with over 60% found just once. Peptide-pool stimulation followed by sequencing identified expanded antigen-specific CD4+ clonotypes in the ViraFEST assay. Around day 10 of culture, CD4+ T cells were separated out. The vaccine given was either BNT162b2 or mRNA-1273, in two doses. Antigen specificity for these receptors is unknown. The specimen comprised CD4+ T cells from PBMCs cultured with SARS-CoV-2 spike peptides, sampled after COVID-19 vaccination. Source of these receptors: a human donor who received a COVID-19 vaccine.

This clone appeared a few times. The chain combines TRBV10-1 with TRBJ2-1; TRBD1 matches at 11 bases. Germline trimming cut 2 bases from V and 9 bases from J; bases unmatched to any gene: 9. The CDR3 sequence is 16 residues long. Germline V gene sequence: CDR1 WNHNN, CDR2 SYGVQD (reference sequence). CDR3: CASSERHGQGAFEQFF. The DNA for the CDR3 is TGCGCCAGCAGTGAGAGGCACGGACAGGGGGCCTTTGAGCAGTTCTTC.

The J gene is TRBJ2-7, the V gene TRBV20-1; perhaps TRBD1 as D (5 bases). V lost 3 bases and J 2 bases, leaving 20 bases between the germline ends. Germline loops: CDR1 DFQATT, CDR2 SNEGSKA (reference sequence). The CDR3 is 16 residues long. The CDR3 loop reads CSASGQGHAGAYEQYF. The CDR3 coding sequence is TGCAGTGCTAGTGGGCAGGGCCACGCTGGGGCCTACGAGCAGTACTTC.

The J gene is TRBJ2-7, the V gene TRBV6-5, with 7 nucleotides matching TRBD1. Losses at the gene ends were 7 bases for V and 0 bases for J; bases not matched to a gene: 6. Looked up from germline, CDR1 is MNHEY and CDR2 is SVGAGI. The CDR3 has 14 residues. The CDR3 DNA reads as TGTGCCAGCAAGAGAGCAGGGGGCTCCTACGAGCAGTACTTC. Translating it yields CASKRAGGSYEQYF.

The V call is TRBV27, the J call TRBJ2-1; TRBD1 matches at 10 bases. CDR3 length: 18 amino acids. The V gene's germline CDR1 is MNHEY and CDR2 SMNVEV (reference sequence). The junction had 13 bases not matched to a gene; V was cut back by 8 bases and J by 0 bases. DNA of the CDR3: TGTGCCAGCGCAGCCGGGACAGGGGCTATAAGCTCCTACAATGAGCAGTTCTTC. Its protein product is CASAAGTGAISSYNEQFF.

The CDR3 sequence is CASVTYVGETQYF. DNA of the CDR3: TGTGCCAGCGTGACGTACGTAGGAGAGACCCAGTACTTC. This sequence joins TRBV2 and TRBJ2-5; D is undetermined. CDR3 size: 13 residues. V lost 8 bases to trimming and J lost 4 bases, with 14 bases between them. Germline V gene lookup returns CDR1 SNHLY and CDR2 FYNNEI.

The CDR3 is CAISAGQENSPLHF. The CDR3, as DNA: TGTGCCATCAGCGCGGGACAGGAAAATTCACCCCTCCACTTT. The chain links TRBV10-3 to TRBJ1-6; 8 bases match TRBD1. J gave up 7 bases and V 6 bases, and 5 bases lay outside the gene matches. In germline, CDR1 is ENHRY, CDR2 SYGVKD. The CDR3 has 14 amino acids.

J is TRBJ1-5 and V is TRBV6-5; the match to TRBD1 covers 7 bases. V gave up 2 bases and J gave up 11 bases; unmatched junction bases: 6. This CDR3 region has 13 residues. Germline V lookup: CDR1 MNHEY, CDR2 SVGAGI. CDR3 region: CASSYTGDGTQHF. The CDR3 DNA reads TGTGCCAGCAGTTACACAGGGGACGGGACCCAGCATTTT.

V usage is TRBV6-5 and J usage is TRBJ2-7; 8 bases line up with TRBD2. This CDR3 is built from 16 residues. V gave up 0 bases and J gave up 0 bases; unmatched junction bases: 4. Germline V gene data show CDR1 as MNHEY and CDR2 as SVGAGI. CDR3 DNA: TGTGCCAGCAGTTACTCCTTGACTAGCGACTCCTACGAGCAGTACTTC. Translating it yields CASSYSLTSDSYEQYF.

This clone has more than one count but fewer than ten. This chain links TRBV20-1 with TRBJ2-1; TRBD2 agrees at 9 bases. Germline V gene lookup returns CDR1 DFQATT and CDR2 SNEGSKA (reference sequence). CDR3 length: 13 residues. Trimming at V came to 3 bases and at J to 3 bases, leaving 0 bases not matched to a gene. CDR3 amino acids: CSASSGGYNEQFF. In DNA, the CDR3 is TGCAGTGCTAGTAGCGGGGGCTACAATGAGCAGTTCTTC.

This clone has more than one count but fewer than ten. The chain joins TRBV11-2 to TRBJ2-7, with TRBD2 matching over 9 bases. CDR1 SGHAT and CDR2 FQNNGV come from the germline V gene. The junction had 11 bases not matched to a gene; V was cut back by 5 bases and J by 9 bases. The CDR3 spans 14 residues. CDR3 sequence (DNA): TGTGCCAGCAGCCCCGAAGGCGGGAGGGGAGTGCAGTACTTC. It is translated as CASSPEGGRGVQYF.

This chain uses TRBV2 with TRBJ2-7; D is uncertain. Per germline, CDR1 SNHLY and CDR2 FYNNEI. The CDR3 spans 11 residues. Trimming left V 4 bases short and J 4 bases short, with 5 bases between. For the CDR3, the DNA is TGTGCCAGCAGTGTGAAATACGAGCAGTACTTC. Its protein is CASSVKYEQYF.

This clone turned up a few times. The chain employs TRBV5-1 and TRBJ1-2; D not resolved. In germline, CDR1 is SGHRS, CDR2 YFSETQ. The CDR3 covers 13 residues. The V end lost 4 bases, the J end lost 5 bases, and 12 bases lay between the germline ends. CDR3 loop: CASSQDGDYGYTF. Here the CDR3 DNA reads TGCGCCAGCAGCCAGGACGGCGATTATGGCTACACCTTC.

This chain uses TRBV12-2 with TRBJ1-2. TRBV12-2 is described as a pseudogene. This CDR3 is 13 amino acids long. The CDR3 nucleotides read TGTGCAAATCCATCGGGGGCGGGCTATGGCTACACCTTC. Translating it yields CANPSGAGYGYTF.

In its sample, this clone was seen once. The chain uses TRBV6-5 and TRBJ1-5; D uncertain. V gave up 10 bases and J gave up 0 bases, with 13 bases separating them. Per the germline V gene, CDR1 is MNHEY and CDR2 is SVGAGI. CDR3 length: 14 amino acids. In DNA, the CDR3 is TGTGCCACCCGTCAAGGAATTAGCAATCAGCCCCAGCATTTT. Amino acids: CATRQGISNQPQHF.

Regarding this clone: One end of the junction is discordant with germline, which a read error may explain. As DNA, the CDR3 is TGTGCCAGCAGTCAAGCGGGGCCAGACTATGGCTACACCTTC. Protein: CASSQAGPDYGYTF. The chain joins TRBV6-1 to TRBJ1-2; weak D call: TRBD1 (5 bases). Germline lookup yields CDR1 MNHNS and CDR2 SASEGT. The CDR3 spans 14 residues.

V and J are TRBV2 and TRBJ2-7; the match to TRBD1 covers 9 bases. Per germline, CDR1 SNHLY and CDR2 FYNNEI. The CDR3 contains 17 residues. V gave up 4 bases and J gave up 7 bases; unmatched junction bases: 17. CDR3 in amino acids: CASSVETGGFSFTEQYF. CDR3 nucleotides: TGTGCCAGCAGTGTCGAGACAGGGGGATTTTCGTTTACGGAGCAGTACTTC.

The gene calls are TRBV5-1 and TRBJ2-1; TRBD2 agrees at 10 bases. V lost 0 bases and J lost 6; bases outside the gene matches: 3. Per the germline V gene, CDR1 is SGHRS and CDR2 is YFSETQ. There are 15 residues in the CDR3. The DNA of the CDR3 is TGCGCCAGCAGCTTGGAACTAGCGGGGCGCAATGAGCAGTTCTTC. Translation gives CASSLELAGRNEQFF.

The CDR3 sequence is CASSLRTGNNEQFF. The CDR3 DNA reads as TGCGCCAGCAGCTTAAGGACAGGAAACAATGAGCAGTTCTTC. The V call is TRBV5-1, the J call TRBJ2-1, with 7 bases lining up with TRBD1. CDR1 and CDR2 from the germline V gene are SGHRS and YFSETQ. CDR3 length: 14 residues. The junction had 4 bases not matched to a gene; V was cut back by 2 bases and J by 5 bases.

The chain has TRBV7-9 and TRBJ2-1; 9 bases map to TRBD2. The CDR3 contains 15 residues. V lost 1 base and J lost 2; bases outside the gene matches: 0. Germline V CDR1 and CDR2: SEHNR, FQNEAQ (reference sequence). The CDR3 nucleotides read TGTGCCAGCAGCTTAGGCGGGAGGGCCTACAATGAGCAGTTCTTC. The encoded protein is CASSLGGRAYNEQFF. Combining the CDR3 with reference TRBV7-9 and TRBJ2-1 gives the whole variable domain DTGVSQNPRHKITKRGQNVTFRCDPISEHNRLYWYRQTLGQGPEFLTYFQNEAQLEKSRLLSDRFSAERPKGSFSTLEIQRTEQGDSAMYLCASSLGGRAYNEQFFGPGTRLTVL.

This chain uses TRBV6-1 with TRBJ2-5, with D possibly being TRBD1 (8 bases). The CDR3 loop spans 15 amino acids. V lost 3 bases and J lost 4, with 15 bases in between. Germline V gene sequence: CDR1 MNHNS, CDR2 SASEGT. CDR3 amino acids: CASSDPTGEGETQYF. The DNA for the CDR3 is TGTGCCAGCAGTGACCCGACAGGGGAGGGAGAGACCCAGTACTTC.